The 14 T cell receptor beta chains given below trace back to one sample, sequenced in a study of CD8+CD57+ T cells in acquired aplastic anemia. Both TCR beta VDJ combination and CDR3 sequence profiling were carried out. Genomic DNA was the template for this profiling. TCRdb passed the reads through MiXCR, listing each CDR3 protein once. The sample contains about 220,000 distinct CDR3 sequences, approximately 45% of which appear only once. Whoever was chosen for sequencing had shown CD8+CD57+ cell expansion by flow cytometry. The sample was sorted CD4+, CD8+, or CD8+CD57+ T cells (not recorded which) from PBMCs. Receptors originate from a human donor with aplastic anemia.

The CDR3 spells CASSAQGGTTDTQYF. CDR3 in DNA: TGTGCCAGCAGCGCCCAGGGGGGCACCACAGATACGCAGTATTTT. The chain carries TRBV9 and TRBJ2-3; D perhaps matches TRBD1 (7 bases). The germline V and J ends were trimmed by 3 bases and 2 bases, with 13 bases remaining between them. The CDR3 extends over 15 amino acids. The germline gives CDR1 SGDLS, CDR2 YYNGEE. Supplemented by reference TRBV9 and TRBJ2-3, the full variable domain reads DSGVTQTPKHLITATGQRVTLRCSPRSGDLSVYWYQQSLDQGLQFLIQYYNGEERAKGNILERFSAQQFPDLHSELNLSSLELGDSALYFCASSAQGGTTDTQYFGPGTRLTVL.

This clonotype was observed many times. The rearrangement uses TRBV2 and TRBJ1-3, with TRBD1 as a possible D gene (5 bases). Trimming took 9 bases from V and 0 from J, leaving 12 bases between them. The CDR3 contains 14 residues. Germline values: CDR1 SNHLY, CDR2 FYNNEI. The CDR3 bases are TGTGCCAGTACCAGGGCTCCCTCTGGAAACACCATATATTTT. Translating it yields CASTRAPSGNTIYF.

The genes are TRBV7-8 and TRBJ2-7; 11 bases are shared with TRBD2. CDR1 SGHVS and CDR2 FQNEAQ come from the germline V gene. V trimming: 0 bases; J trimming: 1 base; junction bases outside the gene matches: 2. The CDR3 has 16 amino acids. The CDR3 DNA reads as TGTGCCAGCAGCTTAGCTCGACTAGCGGGATCCTACGAGCAGTACTTC. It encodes CASSLARLAGSYEQYF. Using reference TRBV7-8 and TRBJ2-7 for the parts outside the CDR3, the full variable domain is GAGVSQSPRYKVAKRGQDVALRCDPISGHVSLFWYQQALGQGPEFLTYFQNEAQLDKSGLPSDRFFAERPEGSVSTLKIQRTQQEDSAVYLCASSLARLAGSYEQYFGPGTRLTVT.

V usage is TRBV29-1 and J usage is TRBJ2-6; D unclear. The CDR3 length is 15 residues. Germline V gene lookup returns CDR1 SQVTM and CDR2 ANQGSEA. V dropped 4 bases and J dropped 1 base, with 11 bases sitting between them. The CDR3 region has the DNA TGCAGCGTTGTTGCTGGTTCGTCTGGGGCCAACGTCCTGACTTTC. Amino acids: CSVVAGSSGANVLTF.

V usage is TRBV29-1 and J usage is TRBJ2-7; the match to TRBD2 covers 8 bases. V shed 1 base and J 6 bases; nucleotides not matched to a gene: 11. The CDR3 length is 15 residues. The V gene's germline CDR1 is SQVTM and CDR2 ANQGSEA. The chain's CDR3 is CSVEARAGVGSEQYF. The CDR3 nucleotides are TGCAGCGTTGAAGCTAGAGCGGGGGTAGGGAGCGAGCAGTACTTC.

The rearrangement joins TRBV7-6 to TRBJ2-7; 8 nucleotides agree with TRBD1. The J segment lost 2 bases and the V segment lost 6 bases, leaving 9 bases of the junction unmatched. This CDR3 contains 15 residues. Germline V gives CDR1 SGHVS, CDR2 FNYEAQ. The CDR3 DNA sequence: TGTGCCAGCAGTCAGGGGGCGAGTATGACCTACGAGCAGTACTTC. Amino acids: CASSQGASMTYEQYF.

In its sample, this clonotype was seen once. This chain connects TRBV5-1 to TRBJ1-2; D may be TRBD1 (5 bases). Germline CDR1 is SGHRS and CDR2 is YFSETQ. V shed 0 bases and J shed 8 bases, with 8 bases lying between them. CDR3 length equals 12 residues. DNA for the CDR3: TGCGCCAGCAGCTTGGATGGGACCGGCTACACCTTC. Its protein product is CASSLDGTGYTF.

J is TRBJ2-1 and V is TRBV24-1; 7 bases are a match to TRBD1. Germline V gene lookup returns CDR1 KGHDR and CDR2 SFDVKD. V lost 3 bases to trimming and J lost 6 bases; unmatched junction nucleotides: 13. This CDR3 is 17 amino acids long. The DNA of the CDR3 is TGTGCCACCAGTGATCATACCCTTACAGGGGTTGCCAATGAGCAGTTCTTC. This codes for CATSDHTLTGVANEQFF.

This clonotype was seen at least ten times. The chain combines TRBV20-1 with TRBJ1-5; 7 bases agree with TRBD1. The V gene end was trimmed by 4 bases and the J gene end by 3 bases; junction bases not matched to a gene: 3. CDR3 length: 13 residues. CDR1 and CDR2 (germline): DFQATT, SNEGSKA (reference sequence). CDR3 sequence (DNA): TGCAGTGCTAAGACAGGGCCCAATCAGCCCCAGCATTTT. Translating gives CSAKTGPNQPQHF.

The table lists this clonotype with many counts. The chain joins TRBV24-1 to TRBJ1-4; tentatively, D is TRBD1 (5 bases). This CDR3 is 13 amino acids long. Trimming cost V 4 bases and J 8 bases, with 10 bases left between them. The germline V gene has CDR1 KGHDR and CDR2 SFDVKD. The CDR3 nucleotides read TGTGCCACCAGTGAAGAGGACATGGAAAAACTGTTTTTT. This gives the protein CATSEEDMEKLFF.

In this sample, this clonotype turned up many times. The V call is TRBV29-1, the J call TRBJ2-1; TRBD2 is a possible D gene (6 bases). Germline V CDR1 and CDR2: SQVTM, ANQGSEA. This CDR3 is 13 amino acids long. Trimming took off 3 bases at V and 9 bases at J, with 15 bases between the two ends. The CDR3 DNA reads TGCAGCGTTGATCGTCGCGGGCGGGGTGAGCAGTTCTTC. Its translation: CSVDRRGRGEQFF.

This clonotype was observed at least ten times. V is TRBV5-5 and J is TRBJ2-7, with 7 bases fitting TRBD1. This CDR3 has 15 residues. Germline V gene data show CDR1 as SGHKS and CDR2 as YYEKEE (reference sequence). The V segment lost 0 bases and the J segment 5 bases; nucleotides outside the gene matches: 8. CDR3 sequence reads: CASSLAQTGWDEQYF. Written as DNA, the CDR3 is TGTGCCAGCAGCTTGGCTCAGACAGGGTGGGACGAGCAGTACTTC.

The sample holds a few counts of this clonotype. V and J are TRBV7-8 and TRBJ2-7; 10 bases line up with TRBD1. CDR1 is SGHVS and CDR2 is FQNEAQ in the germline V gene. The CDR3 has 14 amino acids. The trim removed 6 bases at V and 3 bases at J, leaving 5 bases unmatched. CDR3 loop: CASSFGQGVYEQYF. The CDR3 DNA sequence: TGTGCCAGCAGTTTTGGACAGGGGGTCTACGAGCAGTACTTC. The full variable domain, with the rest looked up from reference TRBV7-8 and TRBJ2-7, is GAGVSQSPRYKVAKRGQDVALRCDPISGHVSLFWYQQALGQGPEFLTYFQNEAQLDKSGLPSDRFFAERPEGSVSTLKIQRTQQEDSAVYLCASSFGQGVYEQYFGPGTRLTVT.

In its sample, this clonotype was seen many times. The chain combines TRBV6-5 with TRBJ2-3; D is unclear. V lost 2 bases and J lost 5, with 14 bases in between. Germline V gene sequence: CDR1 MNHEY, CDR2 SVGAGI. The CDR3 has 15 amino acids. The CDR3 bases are TGTGCCAGCAGTTACGGCCAGCCGTCACGAGATACGCAGTATTTT. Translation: CASSYGQPSRDTQYF.